Following are 30 T cell receptor beta chains from one sample sequenced in a study of cytomegalovirus exposure and HLA in healthy donors. The study ran its PCR with 60 Vbeta and 13 Jbeta primers. Data came from immunoSEQ multiplex PCR; TCRdb stores just in-frame clones and leaves some out. The sample has roughly 260,000 clones, 84% seen once. The sequenced material came from PBMCs. The receptors were gathered from a woman in her 40s in good health and CMV-seropositive.

The rearrangement uses TRBV25-1 and TRBJ2-5; D is perhaps TRBD2 (5 bases). Germline CDR1 and CDR2: MGHDK and SYGVNS. Trimming stripped 0 bases from V and 2 bases from J, with 13 bases between. The CDR3 is 16 residues long. CDR3 coding DNA: TGTGCCAGCAGTGAATATAAAGGAGGAGCTCAAGAGACCCAGTACTTC. The encoded protein is CASSEYKGGAQETQYF.

The V call is TRBV7-2, the J call TRBJ2-3, with D maybe TRBD1 (6 bases). From germline, CDR1 is SGHTA and CDR2 FQGNSA. The CDR3 totals 18 residues. V lost 1 base and J lost 3, with 20 bases in between. The CDR3 is CASSLGDIPTPHTDTQYF. CDR3 sequence (DNA): TGTGCCAGCAGCTTAGGGGACATTCCCACACCTCATACAGATACGCAGTATTTT.

CDR3 sequence (DNA): TGTGCCAGCAGCCCCGGGACAGCGGACCCTAGCGGGAGGACTCATGAGCAGTTCTTC. It translates to CASSPGTADPSGRTHEQFF. The chain recombines TRBV5-6 with TRBJ2-1; 11 bases are shared with TRBD2. CDR1 and CDR2 from the germline V gene are SGHDT and YYEEEE. J lost 8 bases, V lost 4 bases, and 20 bases had no gene match. CDR3 length: 19 residues.

This clone was seen a single time. The rearrangement joins TRBV5-4 to TRBJ1-6; 7 bases are a match to TRBD1. The V and J ends lost 3 bases and 11 bases, in that order; junction bases with no gene match: 8. Germline lookup yields CDR1 SGHNT and CDR2 YYREEE (reference sequence). The CDR3 runs to 14 residues. CDR3 sequence reads: CASSSGTDPTPLHF. The CDR3 bases are TGTGCCAGCAGCTCGGGGACAGACCCTACACCCCTCCACTTT. The full variable domain, in which reference TRBV5-4 and TRBJ1-6 provide the parts outside the CDR3, is ETGVTQSPTHLIKTRGQQVTLRCSSQSGHNTVSWYQQALGQGPQFIFQYYREEENGRGNFPPRFSGLQFPNYSSELNVNALELDDSALYLCASSSGTDPTPLHFGNGTRLTVT.

As DNA, the CDR3 is TGCGCCAGCAGCCCGGAGAAGGGGGGTAGCGGGAGCCCCGAGCAGTACTTC. Protein sequence: CASSPEKGGSGSPEQYF. The chain employs TRBV4-3 and TRBJ2-7; the match to TRBD2 covers 9 bases. The CDR3 covers 17 residues. Germline V gene data show CDR1 as LGHNA and CDR2 as YSLEER. The ends lost 4 bases at V and 6 bases at J; junction bases unmatched: 16.

V is TRBV11-2 and J is TRBJ2-1; 10 bases align to TRBD2. Germline lookup yields CDR1 SGHAT and CDR2 FQNNGV. V lost 5 bases to trimming and J lost 9 bases; unmatched junction nucleotides: 16. This CDR3 region has 17 residues. In nucleotides, the CDR3 is TGTGCCAGCAGCCCTAGTGTCAGCGGGGGGGCGATGGGTGAGCAGTTCTTC. Translated: CASSPSVSGGAMGEQFF.

The count of this clone is one. The chain recombines TRBV19 with TRBJ2-3; 10 nucleotides align to TRBD2. The CDR3 has 16 amino acids. The V segment lost 1 base and the J segment 7 bases; nucleotides outside the gene matches: 8. Germline lookup yields CDR1 LNHDA and CDR2 SQIVND (reference sequence). CDR3 loop: CASSIGGSGRWNTQYF. CDR3 nucleotide sequence: TGTGCCAGTAGTATAGGCGGTAGCGGGAGGTGGAATACGCAGTATTTT. Drawing the rest from reference TRBV19 and TRBJ2-3, the complete variable domain is DGGITQSPKYLFRKEGQNVTLSCEQNLNHDAMYWYRQDPGQGLRLIYYSQIVNDFQKGDIAEGYSVSREKKESFPLTVTSAQKNPTAFYLCASSIGGSGRWNTQYFGPGTRLTVL.

The rearrangement joins TRBV30 to TRBJ2-3; D not certain. Per germline, CDR1 GTSNPN and CDR2 SVGIG (reference sequence). V dropped 5 bases and J dropped 6 bases, with 21 bases sitting between them. This CDR3 contains 15 residues. CDR3 loop: CAWGSEQTGADTQYF. Written as DNA, the CDR3 is TGTGCCTGGGGCAGTGAACAAACGGGTGCGGATACGCAGTATTTT. Supplemented by reference TRBV30 and TRBJ2-3, the full variable domain reads SQTIHQWPATLVQPVGSPLSLECTVEGTSNPNLYWYRQAAGRGLQLLFYSVGIGQISSEVPQNLSASRPQDRQFILSSKKLLLSDSGFYLCAWGSEQTGADTQYFGPGTRLTVL.

The chain joins TRBV27 to TRBJ1-1; 8 bases map to TRBD1. CDR3 length: 15 amino acids. Losses at the gene ends were 0 bases for V and 3 bases for J; bases not matched to a gene: 3. The germline CDR1 and CDR2 sequences are MNHEY and SMNVEV (reference sequence). CDR3 loop: CASSLSPTGDTEAFF. CDR3 in DNA: TGTGCCAGCAGTTTATCCCCGACAGGGGACACTGAAGCTTTCTTT.

The chain recombines TRBV5-1 with TRBJ1-1; 8 bases fit TRBD1. The V and J ends lost 0 bases and 1 base, in that order; junction bases with no gene match: 2. This CDR3 is built from 15 residues. Germline values: CDR1 SGHRS, CDR2 YFSETQ. The CDR3 region has the DNA TGCGCCAGCAGCTTGGGTGGGACAGGGAACACTGAAGCTTTCTTT. It yields the protein CASSLGGTGNTEAFF.

The chain couples TRBV28 to TRBJ1-1; TRBD1 matches 7 bases. The junction had 0 bases not matched to a gene; V was cut back by 5 bases and J by 0 bases. The CDR3 has 13 residues. The V gene's germline CDR1 is MDHEN and CDR2 SYDVKM. The CDR3 DNA follows: TGTGCCAGCAGTGGGACAGTGAACACTGAAGCTTTCTTT. Protein sequence: CASSGTVNTEAFF.

The chain couples TRBV25-1 to TRBJ1-2; 7 bases line up with TRBD1. This CDR3 has 14 residues. The ends lost 2 bases at V and 8 bases at J; junction bases unmatched: 8. Per the germline V gene, CDR1 is MGHDK and CDR2 is SYGVNS. The CDR3: CASSEPGTERGYTF. CDR3 in DNA: TGTGCCAGCAGTGAACCCGGGACAGAGCGCGGCTACACCTTC.

A note on this clone: Other DNA sequences in this sample translate to the same CDR3. The rearrangement uses TRBV7-9 and TRBJ1-6; 9 nucleotides match TRBD1. This CDR3 has 14 amino acids. Trimming at V came to 5 bases and at J to 5 bases, leaving 1 base not matched to a gene. Per the germline V gene, CDR1 is SEHNR and CDR2 is FQNEAQ (reference sequence). DNA of the CDR3: TGTGCCAGCAGCCGGACAGGGGATAATTCACCCCTCCACTTT. Its translation is CASSRTGDNSPLHF.

This clone came up a few times. The chain uses TRBV6-6 and TRBJ2-7, with 10 bases lining up with TRBD2. The CDR3 is made up of 15 amino acids. The ends lost 4 bases at V and 4 bases at J; junction bases unmatched: 7. The V gene's germline CDR1 is MNHNY and CDR2 SVGAGI (reference sequence). In nucleotides, the CDR3 is TGTGCCAGCAGTTCATTAGCGGGAGGAGGGTACGAGCAGTACTTC. Protein sequence: CASSSLAGGGYEQYF.

This clone was recorded only once. The V gene is TRBV5-8, the J gene TRBJ1-5, with D possibly matching TRBD1 (5 bases). Germline CDR1 reads SGHTS; CDR2 reads YDEGEE. This CDR3 has 16 residues. V lost 1 base and J 6 bases, leaving 17 bases between the germline ends. The CDR3, as DNA: TGTGCCAGCAGCTTGAGTTCTCACCAGGGCGGTCAGCCCCAGCATTTT. Translated, it gives CASSLSSHQGGQPQHF.

This rearrangement joins TRBV5-5 to TRBJ2-7, with 8 bases aligning to TRBD1. The V gene's germline CDR1 is SGHKS and CDR2 YYEKEE (reference sequence). CDR3 length equals 14 residues. V lost 4 bases, J lost 3 bases, and 6 bases stayed unmatched. This chain's CDR3 is CASSLDRVDYEQYF. In DNA form, the CDR3 reads TGTGCCAGCAGCCTGGACAGGGTGGACTACGAGCAGTACTTC.

V usage is TRBV10-3 and J usage is TRBJ1-2; 9 bases line up with TRBD1. The CDR3 length is 13 residues. Looked up from germline, CDR1 is ENHRY and CDR2 is SYGVKD. Trimming took 6 bases from V and 6 from J; bases not matched to a gene: 5. The CDR3 loop is CAIRPGTGNGYTF. Here the CDR3 DNA reads TGTGCCATCAGACCCGGGACAGGGAATGGCTACACCTTC.

This clone was seen a handful of times. The chain uses TRBV4-2 and TRBJ1-6; weak D call: TRBD1 (5 bases). Trimming stripped 1 base from V and 5 bases from J, with 12 bases between. Germline loops: CDR1 LGHNA, CDR2 YNFKEQ. The CDR3 runs to 16 residues. CDR3 residues: CASSQVGGPNNSPLHF. The CDR3 DNA sequence: TGTGCCAGCAGCCAAGTCGGGGGACCGAATAATTCACCCCTCCACTTT.

V usage is TRBV5-4 and J usage is TRBJ2-5; D may be TRBD2 (6 bases). V gave up 3 bases and J gave up 4 bases, with 7 bases separating them. The length of the CDR3 is 12 residues. Germline V gene lookup returns CDR1 SGHNT and CDR2 YYREEE (reference sequence). CDR3 protein: CASSWGLETQYF. The CDR3 bases are TGTGCCAGCAGCTGGGGACTAGAGACCCAGTACTTC. Based on the CDR3 plus reference TRBV5-4 and TRBJ2-5, the full variable domain is ETGVTQSPTHLIKTRGQQVTLRCSSQSGHNTVSWYQQALGQGPQFIFQYYREEENGRGNFPPRFSGLQFPNYSSELNVNALELDDSALYLCASSWGLETQYFGPGTRLLVL.

The chain links TRBV2 to TRBJ1-2, with D possibly TRBD1 on 5 matching bases. Germline loops: CDR1 SNHLY, CDR2 FYNNEI. This CDR3 is 14 amino acids long. V dropped 5 bases and J dropped 6 bases, with 16 bases sitting between them. DNA of the CDR3: TGTGCCAGCAGTATCCTAGGGGCAACCGATGGCTACACCTTC. It yields the protein CASSILGATDGYTF. Using reference TRBV2 and TRBJ1-2 for the parts outside the CDR3, the full variable domain is EPEVTQTPSHQVTQMGQEVILRCVPISNHLYFYWYRQILGQKVEFLVSFYNNEISEKSEIFDDQFSVERPDGSNFTLKIRSTKLEDSAMYFCASSILGATDGYTFGSGTRLTVV.

The V gene is TRBV7-8, the J gene TRBJ2-7; TRBD2 aligns across 12 bases. Germline values: CDR1 SGHVS, CDR2 FQNEAQ. The CDR3 loop spans 15 amino acids. J gave up 4 bases and V 5 bases, and 6 bases lay outside the gene matches. CDR3 DNA sequence: TGTGCCAGCAGCCGACTAGCGGGAGACATGTACGAGCAGTACTTC. Amino acids: CASSRLAGDMYEQYF.

This clone appeared a single time. The chain joins TRBV15 to TRBJ1-5; 12 bases match TRBD1. With 5 bases clipped from V and 7 bases from J, the junction kept 15 bases outside the gene matches. Looked up from germline, CDR1 is LNHNV and CDR2 is YYDKDF (reference sequence). The CDR3 has 18 residues. The CDR3 sequence: CATSVRDRGPTVRQPQHF. CDR3 bases: TGTGCCACCAGCGTCCGGGACAGGGGGCCTACAGTCCGCCAGCCCCAGCATTTT.

V gene TRBV9 combines with J gene TRBJ2-1; 11 bases map to TRBD2. V lost 0 bases to trimming and J lost 4 bases; unmatched junction nucleotides: 15. From germline, CDR1 is SGDLS and CDR2 YYNGEE. This CDR3 has 20 residues. The CDR3 DNA reads TGTGCCAGCAGCGTAGACGGTCTAGCGGGAGGCCAAGGGACTTACAATGAGCAGTTCTTC. Protein product: CASSVDGLAGGQGTYNEQFF.

This clone was recorded a few times. The gene calls are TRBV27 and TRBJ2-2, with TRBD1 as a possible D gene (6 bases). The V gene lost 2 bases and the J gene lost 6 bases, with 13 bases spanning the gap. The CDR3 consists of 15 residues. Per the germline V gene, CDR1 is MNHEY and CDR2 is SMNVEV (reference sequence). CDR3 sequence: CASSLGHRAAGELFF. The DNA of the CDR3 is TGTGCCAGCAGTTTAGGTCACAGGGCGGCCGGGGAGCTGTTTTTT.

Remarks on this clone: At the DNA level, this CDR3 is encoded by other sequences in the same sample as well. This chain connects TRBV5-1 to TRBJ1-1; D remains unclear. Trimming removed 0 bases from V and 1 base from J, with 4 bases in between. This CDR3 contains 13 residues. Germline V gives CDR1 SGHRS, CDR2 YFSETQ. In nucleotides, the CDR3 is TGCGCCAGCAGCTTGGCAGGGAACACTGAAGCTTTCTTT. Translated, it gives CASSLAGNTEAFF.

J is TRBJ2-4 and V is TRBV5-4, with D maybe TRBD2 (6 bases). Trimming left V 0 bases short and J 9 bases short, with 16 bases between. Germline lookup yields CDR1 SGHNT and CDR2 YYREEE (reference sequence). The CDR3 runs to 15 residues. This CDR3 reads CASSLGSSLSGIQYF. The CDR3 coding sequence is TGTGCCAGCAGCTTGGGTTCCTCACTTAGCGGCATTCAGTACTTC.

This clone was recorded once. The DNA of the CDR3 is TGTGCCAGCAGTTCCGGGACAGGAATTAACTATGGCTACACCTTC. As protein: CASSSGTGINYGYTF. V is TRBV6-5 and J is TRBJ1-2, with TRBD1 matching 8 bases. The CDR3 covers 15 residues. Germline assignment: CDR1 MNHEY and CDR2 SVGAGI. Trimming cost V 4 bases and J 1 base; bases outside gene matches: 5.

The CDR3 nucleotides read TGTGCCAGCAGCCCCGGGGGTGGGCCGAGCCGCTACGAGCAGTACTTC. Its translation: CASSPGGGPSRYEQYF. The gene calls are TRBV9 and TRBJ2-7; D may be TRBD2 (6 bases). Germline CDR1 reads SGDLS; CDR2 reads YYNGEE. CDR3 size: 16 residues. V gave up 4 bases and J gave up 3 bases, with 20 bases separating them.

The gene calls are TRBV7-2 and TRBJ2-1; no reliable D call. CDR1 is SGHTA, CDR2 FQGNSA, per germline. CDR3 length equals 13 residues. Trimming pared 4 bases from V and 2 bases from J, leaving 6 bases between. In DNA form, the CDR3 reads TGTGCCAGCAGCTCCCAAACCTACAATGAGCAGTTCTTC. Amino acids: CASSSQTYNEQFF. Using reference TRBV7-2 and TRBJ2-1 for the parts outside the CDR3, the full variable domain is GAGVSQSPSNKVTEKGKDVELRCDPISGHTALYWYRQSLGQGLEFLIYFQGNSAPDKSGLPSDRFSAERTGGSVSTLTIQRTQQEDSAVYLCASSSQTYNEQFFGPGTRLTVL.

The J gene is TRBJ2-7, the V gene TRBV9; 7 nucleotides match TRBD1. The CDR3 consists of 15 residues. In germline, CDR1 is SGDLS, CDR2 YYNGEE. Trimming took 0 bases from V and 0 from J; bases not matched to a gene: 3. CDR3 DNA: TGTGCCAGCAGCGTAGCCACAGGGGTCTCCTACGAGCAGTACTTC. This codes for CASSVATGVSYEQYF.